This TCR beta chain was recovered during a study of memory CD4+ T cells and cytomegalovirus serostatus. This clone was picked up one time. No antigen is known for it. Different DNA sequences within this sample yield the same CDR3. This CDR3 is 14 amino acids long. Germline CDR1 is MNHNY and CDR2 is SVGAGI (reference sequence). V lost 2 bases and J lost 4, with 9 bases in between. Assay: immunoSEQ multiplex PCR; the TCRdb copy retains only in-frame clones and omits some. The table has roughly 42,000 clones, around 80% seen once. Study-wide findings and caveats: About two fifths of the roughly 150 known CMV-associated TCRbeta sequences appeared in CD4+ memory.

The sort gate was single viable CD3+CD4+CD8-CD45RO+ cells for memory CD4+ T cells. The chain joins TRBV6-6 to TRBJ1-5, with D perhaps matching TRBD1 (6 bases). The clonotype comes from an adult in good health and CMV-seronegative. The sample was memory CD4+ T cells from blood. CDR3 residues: CASSYKGGNQPQHF. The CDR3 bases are TGTGCCAGCAGTTACAAGGGGGGGAATCAGCCCCAGCATTTT.